There are a few counts of the clone carrying this T cell receptor beta chain. As it was prepared, the TCRbeta library received unique molecular identifiers. TCRdb reprocessed the PCR reads with MiXCR, giving one entry per CDR3 protein. The sample includes hundreds of thousands of distinct CDR3 sequences, less than 15% of them seen just once. The data belong to a study of T-cell reconstitution after alpha-beta-depleted transplantation in children. The specimen was PBMCs, collected from the stem cell graft. The TCR was taken from a human donor who donated a stem cell graft to a child with Fanconi anemia.

CDR3 DNA: TGTGCCAGCAATCGGGACAGAGACAATGAGCAGTTCTTC. The encoded protein is CASNRDRDNEQFF. The chain links TRBV12-3 or TRBV12-4 to TRBJ2-1; 7 nucleotides line up with TRBD1. CDR3 length: 13 amino acids. V was clipped by 7 bases and J by 5 bases; unmatched bases: 5.